Following are 17 T cell receptor beta chains from one sample sequenced in a study of T cells of healthy individuals. MiXCR was run by TCRdb on the 5' RACE reads, yielding one entry per CDR3 protein. The profile shows roughly 87,000 distinct CDR3 sequences, 17% of them singletons. The origin of the receptors is a human donor in good health.

The J gene is TRBJ2-1, the V gene TRBV29-1; D is tentatively TRBD1 or TRBD2 (5 bases each). Trimming stripped 3 bases from V and 9 bases from J, with 21 bases between. CDR1 SQVTM and CDR2 ANQGSEA come from the germline V gene. This CDR3 is 15 amino acids long. The CDR3 DNA is TGCAGCGTTGATAGCGACCAACCCCGGGACGGTGAGCAGTTCTTC. Its translation is CSVDSDQPRDGEQFF.

This clonotype was counted ten times or more. The chain couples TRBV12-3 or TRBV12-4 to TRBJ2-7; D is unclear. The CDR3 has 13 residues. V was clipped by 3 bases and J by 3 bases, with 9 bases between them. CDR3 region: CASSLARRYEQYF. The CDR3 DNA sequence: TGTGCCAGCAGTTTGGCCAGGCGCTACGAGCAGTACTTC.

The V call is TRBV29-1, the J call TRBJ1-1; D unclear. CDR1 is SQVTM, CDR2 ANQGSEA, per germline. V gave up 5 bases and J gave up 1 base, with 8 bases separating them. This CDR3 region has 12 residues. CDR3 coding DNA: TGCAGCGTTTCACGGGGGAACACTGAAGCTTTCTTT. Its translation: CSVSRGNTEAFF.

This clonotype occurred many times. This sequence joins TRBV14 and TRBJ1-3; the match to TRBD1 covers 8 bases. The germline V gene encodes CDR1 SGHDN and CDR2 FVKESK. V trimming: 2 bases; J trimming: 6 bases; junction bases outside the gene matches: 3. CDR3 length equals 14 residues. CDR3 sequence reads: CASSQIRGPNTIYF. CDR3 coding DNA: TGTGCCAGCAGCCAAATCAGGGGGCCAAACACCATATATTTT.

This clonotype was detected a few times. The chain carries TRBV5-1 and TRBJ2-3; 8 positions agree with TRBD1. Losses at the gene ends were 4 bases for V and 14 bases for J; bases not matched to a gene: 12. The CDR3 extends over 13 amino acids. Germline V gene data show CDR1 as SGHRS and CDR2 as YFSETQ. The CDR3 sequence: CASSLVQSGQGYF. In DNA, the CDR3 is TGCGCCAGCAGCCTGGTGCAGTCAGGACAGGGGTATTTT.

This clonotype showed up just a few times. The genes are TRBV20-1 and TRBJ2-1, with 12 bases lining up with TRBD2. Per germline, CDR1 DFQATT and CDR2 SNEGSKA (reference sequence). The CDR3 is 17 amino acids. The trim removed 6 bases at V and 0 bases at J, leaving 9 bases unmatched. This CDR3 is CSAHRLAGGSSYNEQFF. CDR3 coding DNA: TGCAGTGCCCATCGGCTAGCGGGGGGGAGCTCCTACAATGAGCAGTTCTTC.

The chain carries TRBV6-5 and TRBJ1-1; D might be TRBD1 (6 bases). V was pared by 7 bases and J by 2 bases, with 11 bases between. In germline, CDR1 is MNHEY, CDR2 SVGAGI. The CDR3 sequence is 13 residues long. The CDR3, as DNA: TGTGCCAGCAACCGGGACACCAACACTGAAGCTTTCTTT. Translation: CASNRDTNTEAFF.

This clonotype was recorded many times. The chain links TRBV10-3 to TRBJ2-7; D unclear. Germline CDR1 is ENHRY and CDR2 is SYGVKD. CDR3 length equals 17 residues. The V and J ends lost 0 bases and 0 bases respectively, with 15 bases between them. In nucleotides, the CDR3 is TGTGCCATCAGTGAGTCGATGGGCCGACACCTCTCCTACGAGCAGTACTTC. This codes for CAISESMGRHLSYEQYF.

The table lists this clonotype with a few counts. The chain is built from TRBV11-1 and TRBJ2-3; the D gene is possibly TRBD1 (6 bases). Germline-derived CDR1 and CDR2 are SGHAT and FQDESV (reference sequence). The ends were cut back, 3 bases at V and 5 bases at J, with 9 bases in the middle. The CDR3 sequence is 13 residues long. CDR3 region: CASSFGGGDTQYF. CDR3 in DNA: TGTGCCAGCAGCTTTGGGGGCGGAGATACGCAGTATTTT.

This sequence joins TRBV28 and TRBJ2-7; D is unresolved. Germline assignment: CDR1 MDHEN and CDR2 SYDVKM. Trimming took 3 bases from V and 2 from J, leaving 8 bases between them. The CDR3 is made up of 13 amino acids. The DNA of the CDR3 is TGTGCCAGCAGTTTGGTAGGGACCTACGAGCAGTACTTC. Its protein is CASSLVGTYEQYF.

This clonotype has ten or more counts. The chain uses TRBV20-1 and TRBJ2-2; D may be TRBD2 (5 bases). CDR1 and CDR2 (germline): DFQATT, SNEGSKA (reference sequence). The CDR3 contains 14 residues. With 5 bases removed from V and 5 bases from J, the gap between germline ends came to 15 bases. CDR3 bases: TGCAGTGCTCTAGCCTCCCCGGGGACCGGGGAGCTGTTTTTT. It encodes CSALASPGTGELFF.

The chain combines TRBV11-2 with TRBJ2-1; 12 bases fit TRBD2. From germline, CDR1 is SGHAT and CDR2 FQNNGV. This CDR3 region has 15 residues. The J segment lost 5 bases and the V segment lost 4 bases, leaving 3 bases of the junction unmatched. For the CDR3, the DNA is TGTGCCAGCAGCTCACGGACTAGCGGGGACAATGAGCAGTTCTTC. As protein: CASSSRTSGDNEQFF.

This clonotype was seen a few times. This chain connects TRBV24-1 to TRBJ2-3, with 8 bases aligning to TRBD1. The CDR3 is 14 residues long. V lost 9 bases, J lost 2 bases, and 6 bases stayed unmatched. Germline values: CDR1 KGHDR, CDR2 SFDVKD. The CDR3 reads CATSRTGNTDTQYF. The CDR3 nucleotides are TGTGCCACCTCTCGGACAGGGAACACAGATACGCAGTATTTT.

Only a few counts were recorded for this clonotype. This rearrangement joins TRBV4-3 to TRBJ2-7; 9 nucleotides agree with TRBD2. CDR1 LGHNA and CDR2 YSLEER come from the germline V gene. Trimming cost V 4 bases and J 3 bases; bases outside gene matches: 7. The CDR3 loop spans 15 amino acids. CDR3: CASSLRLAEYYEQYF. In DNA form, the CDR3 reads TGCGCCAGCAGCCTCCGACTAGCGGAGTACTACGAGCAGTACTTC.

This chain uses TRBV10-3 with TRBJ2-1, with 8 bases matching TRBD2. Trimming at V came to 6 bases and at J to 0 bases, leaving 16 bases not matched to a gene. The CDR3 is 19 residues long. CDR1 is ENHRY, CDR2 SYGVKD, per germline. The CDR3 DNA reads as TGTGCCATCAGCCCTGTGGGGGGCGGAAGCGGGAGCTCCTACAATGAGCAGTTCTTC. Protein: CAISPVGGGSGSSYNEQFF.

There are many counts of this clonotype. V gene TRBV20-1 combines with J gene TRBJ2-3; a possible D gene is TRBD2 (7 bases). Germline CDR1 and CDR2: DFQATT and SNEGSKA (reference sequence). This CDR3 comprises 13 residues. V lost 5 bases and J lost 4, with 13 bases in between. The CDR3 here is CSAPEGGSDTQYF. As DNA, the CDR3 is TGCAGTGCTCCTGAGGGGGGGTCAGATACGCAGTATTTT.

DNA of the CDR3: TGTGCCAGCAGCTTATTGGGTCTAGCGGGAGGGCGGGGGTACAATGAGCAGTTCTTC. Translating it yields CASSLLGLAGGRGYNEQFF. The chain uses TRBV11-2 and TRBJ2-1; TRBD2 matches 12 bases. This CDR3 comprises 19 residues. Unmatched junction bases numbered 12, after V lost 2 bases and J lost 4 bases. Germline lookup yields CDR1 SGHAT and CDR2 FQNNGV.